The present T cell receptor beta chain was sequenced within a study of blood T cells in healthy people across ages. With a J-beta primer mix and a sample-barcoded 5' primer, a second PCR ran about 7 to 12 cycles. TCRdb processed the 5' RACE reads anew with MiXCR; each CDR3 protein has one entry. The profile covers 1.2 million to 1.5 million distinct CDR3 sequences, with approximately 63% appearing a single time and over 5% taken by the ten largest. The trim removed 3 bases at V and 3 bases at J, leaving 4 bases unmatched. The CDR3 has 14 residues. Germline V gives CDR1 WSHSY, CDR2 SAAADI. The TCR sequence derives from a man younger than 35 in good health. The chain carries TRBV10-2 and TRBJ1-1, with TRBD1 matching 7 bases. Material: blood. The CDR3: CASSDVGGYTEAFF. Written as DNA, the CDR3 is TGCGCCAGCAGTGATGTAGGGGGCTACACTGAAGCTTTCTTT.